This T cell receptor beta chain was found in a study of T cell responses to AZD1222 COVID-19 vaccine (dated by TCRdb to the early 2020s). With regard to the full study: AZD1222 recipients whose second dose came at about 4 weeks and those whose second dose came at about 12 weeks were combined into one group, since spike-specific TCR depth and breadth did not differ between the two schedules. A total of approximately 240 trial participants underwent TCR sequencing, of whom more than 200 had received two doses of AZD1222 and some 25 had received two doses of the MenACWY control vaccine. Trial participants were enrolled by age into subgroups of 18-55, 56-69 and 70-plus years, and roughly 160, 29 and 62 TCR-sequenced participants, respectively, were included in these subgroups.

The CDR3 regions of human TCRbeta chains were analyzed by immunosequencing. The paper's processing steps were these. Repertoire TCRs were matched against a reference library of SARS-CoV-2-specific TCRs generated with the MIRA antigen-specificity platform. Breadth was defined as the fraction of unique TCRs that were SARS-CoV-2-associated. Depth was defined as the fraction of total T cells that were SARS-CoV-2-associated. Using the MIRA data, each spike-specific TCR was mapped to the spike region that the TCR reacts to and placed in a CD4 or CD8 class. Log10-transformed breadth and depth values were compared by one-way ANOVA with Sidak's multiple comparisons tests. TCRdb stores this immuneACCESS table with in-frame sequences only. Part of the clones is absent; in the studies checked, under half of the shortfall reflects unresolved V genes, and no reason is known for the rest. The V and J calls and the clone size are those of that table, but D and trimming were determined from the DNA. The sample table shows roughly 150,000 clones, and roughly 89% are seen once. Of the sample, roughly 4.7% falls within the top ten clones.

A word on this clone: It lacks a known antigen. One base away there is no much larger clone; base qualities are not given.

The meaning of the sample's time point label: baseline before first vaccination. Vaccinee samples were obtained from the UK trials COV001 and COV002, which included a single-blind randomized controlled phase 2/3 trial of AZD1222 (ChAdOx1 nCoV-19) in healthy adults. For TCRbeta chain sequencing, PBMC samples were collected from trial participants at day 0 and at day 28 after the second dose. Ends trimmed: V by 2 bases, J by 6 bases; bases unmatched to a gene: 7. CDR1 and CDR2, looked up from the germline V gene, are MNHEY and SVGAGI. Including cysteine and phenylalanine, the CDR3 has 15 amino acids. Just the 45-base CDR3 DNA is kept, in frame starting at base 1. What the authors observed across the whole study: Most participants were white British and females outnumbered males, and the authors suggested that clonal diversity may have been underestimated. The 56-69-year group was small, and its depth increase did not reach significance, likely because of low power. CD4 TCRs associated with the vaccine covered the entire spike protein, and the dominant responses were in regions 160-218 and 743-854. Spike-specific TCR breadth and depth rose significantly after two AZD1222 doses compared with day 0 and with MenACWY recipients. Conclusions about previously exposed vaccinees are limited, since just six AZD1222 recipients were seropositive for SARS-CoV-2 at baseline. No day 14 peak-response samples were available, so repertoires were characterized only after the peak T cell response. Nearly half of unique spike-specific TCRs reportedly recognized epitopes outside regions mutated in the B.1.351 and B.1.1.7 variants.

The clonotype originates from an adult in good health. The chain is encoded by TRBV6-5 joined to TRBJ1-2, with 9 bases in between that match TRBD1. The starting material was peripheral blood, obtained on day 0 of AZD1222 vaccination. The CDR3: CASSYEGQGVNGYTF. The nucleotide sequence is TGTGCCAGCAGTTACGAGGGACAGGGTGTGAATGGCTACACCTTC.